This T cell receptor beta chain comes out of a study of blood T cell repertoires in COVID-19. About the research overall: The United States, Italy and Spain were the sources of the acute and convalescent COVID-19 samples. T cells, B-cell-depleted T cells, or PBMCs provided the cDNA or gDNA that served as material.

The CDR3 is 14 amino acids. The V gene lost 0 bases and the J gene lost 2 bases, with 8 bases spanning the gap. Germline assignment: CDR1 LGHDT and CDR2 YNNKEL (reference sequence). Here immunoSEQ multiplex PCR was the method, and the copy in TCRdb shows in-frame clones only, minus some. The profile covers about 160,000 clones, with over 70% appearing a single time and roughly 9% taken by the ten largest. The count of this clone is one. Sequenced sample: peripheral blood. The V call is TRBV3-1 (or the pseudogene TRBV3-2), the J call TRBJ2-7, with D unclear. The TCR sequence derives from a woman of 80 years or more with active or convalescent COVID-19. The CDR3 here is CASSQEVAAYEQYF. The CDR3 DNA follows: TGTGCCAGCAGCCAAGAGGTGGCTGCCTACGAGCAGTACTTC.